The 27 T cell receptor beta chains given below trace back to one sample, sequenced in a study of T cells in Graves' hyperthyroidism and ophthalmopathy. The TCR beta CDR3 regions underwent amplification using RNA transcripts as the source. Carried out on the TCR CDR3, a first-round RT-PCR used the HTBI primer set. TCRdb analysed the multiplex PCR reads with MiXCR anew, one entry per CDR3 protein. The sample carries around 190,000 distinct CDR3 sequences, about 17% recorded once. Material: blood. These receptors originate from a woman in her 50s with Graves' hyperthyroidism.

This clonotype was detected many times. The chain joins TRBV6-1 to TRBJ2-6, with D perhaps matching TRBD2 (6 bases). CDR1 and CDR2 (germline): MNHNS, SASEGT. Trimming took 3 bases from V and 2 from J, leaving 14 bases between them. This CDR3 spans 17 amino acids. Written as DNA, the CDR3 is TGTGCCAGCAGTGAGGGGGTCCTAGCGCCTGGGGCCAACGTCCTGACTTTC. This translates into CASSEGVLAPGANVLTF.

This clonotype was detected ten times or more. The rearrangement links TRBV29-1 to TRBJ1-1, with 7 nucleotides matching TRBD1. CDR3 length equals 13 residues. Per germline, CDR1 SQVTM and CDR2 ANQGSEA. V was pared by 6 bases and J by 4 bases, with 8 bases of the junction left unmatched. The CDR3 loop is CSVVDRDSTEAFF. As DNA, the CDR3 is TGCAGCGTAGTTGACAGGGACTCCACTGAAGCTTTCTTT.

J is TRBJ1-2 and V is TRBV7-9; D not resolved. Germline V gene lookup returns CDR1 SEHNR and CDR2 FQNEAQ (reference sequence). V gave up 3 bases and J gave up 0 bases, with 8 bases separating them. The CDR3 length is 14 residues. The CDR3 nucleotides read TGTGCCAGCAGCTTGGAGGCACCTAACTATGGCTACACCTTC. Its protein is CASSLEAPNYGYTF.

This clonotype has a count of ten or more. J is TRBJ1-5 and V is TRBV9; tentatively, D is TRBD1 (5 bases). The CDR3 has 12 amino acids. Trimming took off 3 bases at V and 9 bases at J, with 10 bases between the two ends. CDR1 SGDLS and CDR2 YYNGEE come from the germline V gene. The CDR3: CASSGGGGPQHF. In nucleotides, the CDR3 is TGTGCCAGCAGCGGCGGGGGAGGGCCCCAGCATTTT.

The CDR3 region is CASSRGQTSSGNTIYF. CDR3 nucleotide sequence: TGCGCCAGCAGCAGGGGACAGACGAGCTCTGGAAACACCATATATTTT. The rearrangement joins TRBV5-1 to TRBJ1-3; 7 nucleotides align to TRBD1. The CDR3 runs to 16 residues. With 4 bases clipped from V and 0 bases from J, the junction kept 7 bases outside the gene matches. Germline V CDR1 and CDR2: SGHRS, YFSETQ.

This clonotype was observed at least ten times. This chain connects TRBV7-6 to TRBJ1-2; 9 bases agree with TRBD1. CDR3 length: 15 residues. Germline V CDR1 and CDR2: SGHVS, FNYEAQ. Trimming cost V 5 bases and J 7 bases; bases outside gene matches: 11. This chain's CDR3 is CASSPRGTGQGGYTF. In DNA form, the CDR3 reads TGTGCCAGCAGCCCGCGAGGGACAGGGCAGGGTGGCTACACCTTC.

This clonotype has at least ten counts. The chain couples TRBV20-1 to TRBJ1-5; possibly TRBD1 for D (6 bases). Germline CDR1 is DFQATT and CDR2 is SNEGSKA (reference sequence). The CDR3 extends over 14 amino acids. The V end was cut by 3 bases, the J end by 7 bases, with 16 bases between. Written as DNA, the CDR3 is TGCAGTGCTAGGGGCTCAGGGGAAAGGCAGCCCCAGCATTTT. This codes for CSARGSGERQPQHF.

This clonotype was seen a few times. This chain connects TRBV5-4 to TRBJ1-1; 7 bases are a match to TRBD1. Trimming at V came to 4 bases and at J to 2 bases, leaving 8 bases not matched to a gene. The CDR3 sequence is 15 residues long. Looked up from germline, CDR1 is SGHNT and CDR2 is YYREEE (reference sequence). The CDR3 spells CASSHGTEENTEAFF. In nucleotides, the CDR3 is TGTGCCAGCAGCCATGGGACAGAAGAAAACACTGAAGCTTTCTTT.

This clonotype was recorded at least ten times. The rearrangement joins TRBV20-1 to TRBJ1-3; 7 bases match TRBD1. V was clipped by 2 bases and J by 4 bases; unmatched bases: 8. CDR1 is DFQATT, CDR2 SNEGSKA, per germline (reference sequence). The CDR3 sequence is 15 residues long. The CDR3 nucleotides read TGCAGTGCTAGACCATTGACAGGGATAGGAAACACCATATATTTT. Translation: CSARPLTGIGNTIYF.

This CDR3 reads CASSGGSGFYEQYF. In DNA, the CDR3 is TGTGCCAGCAGTGGGGGGTCGGGATTCTACGAGCAGTACTTC. The chain uses TRBV2 and TRBJ2-7, with D possibly called TRBD1 or TRBD2 (5 bases each). Germline CDR1 reads SNHLY; CDR2 reads FYNNEI. V lost 4 bases, J lost 3 bases, and 13 bases lay in between. This CDR3 comprises 14 residues.

This clonotype was counted at least ten times. V usage is TRBV7-3 and J usage is TRBJ1-1; 8 bases fit TRBD1. V was clipped by 5 bases and J by 7 bases; unmatched bases: 9. The CDR3 has 14 amino acids. Looked up from germline, CDR1 is SGHTA and CDR2 is FQGTGA. The CDR3 sequence: CASSPGQGDYEAFF. The CDR3 region has the DNA TGTGCCAGCAGCCCCGGACAGGGAGATTATGAAGCTTTCTTT.

This clonotype was detected ten times or more. V and J are TRBV3-1 and TRBJ2-7; 7 bases agree with TRBD1. Trimming took 3 bases from V and 6 from J; bases not matched to a gene: 8. This CDR3 is 14 amino acids long. Germline V gives CDR1 LGHDT, CDR2 YNNKEL (reference sequence). The CDR3 loop reads CASSQVRTGVEQYF. CDR3 DNA: TGTGCCAGCAGCCAGGTTCGGACAGGTGTCGAGCAGTACTTC.

This clonotype was found many times. The chain recombines TRBV7-2 with TRBJ2-7; the D is unclear. The CDR3 contains 12 residues. Trimming stripped 5 bases from V and 6 bases from J, with 11 bases between. Per the germline V gene, CDR1 is SGHTA and CDR2 is FQGNSA. CDR3 nucleotides: TGTGCCAGCAGCCCAATGATGGGCGAGCAGTACTTC. Its protein is CASSPMMGEQYF. The full variable domain, completed using reference TRBV7-2 and TRBJ2-7, is GAGVSQSPSNKVTEKGKDVELRCDPISGHTALYWYRQSLGQGLEFLIYFQGNSAPDKSGLPSDRFSAERTGGSVSTLTIQRTQQEDSAVYLCASSPMMGEQYFGPGTRLTVT.

In its sample, this clonotype was seen many times. The V and J genes are TRBV28 and TRBJ1-1; D remains unclear. CDR3 size: 11 residues. Germline-derived CDR1 and CDR2 are MDHEN and SYDVKM. Trimming took 6 bases from V and 1 from J, leaving 3 bases between them. In DNA, the CDR3 is TGTGCCAGCAGCAAGAACACTGAAGCTTTCTTT. It encodes CASSKNTEAFF.

At least ten counts were recorded for this clonotype. V and J are TRBV3-1 and TRBJ2-7; tentatively, D is TRBD1 or TRBD2 (5 bases each). Trimming cost V 3 bases and J 4 bases, with 13 bases left between them. Germline V CDR1 and CDR2: LGHDT, YNNKEL (reference sequence). This CDR3 comprises 14 residues. CDR3 coding DNA: TGTGCCAGCAGCCACCTGATAGGGGAGTACGAGCAGTACTTC. This encodes CASSHLIGEYEQYF.

This clonotype was seen ten or more times. This sequence joins TRBV15 and TRBJ2-1, with D perhaps matching TRBD2 (5 bases). This CDR3 is 13 amino acids long. In germline, CDR1 is LNHNV, CDR2 YYDKDF (reference sequence). The V end was cut by 0 bases, the J end by 14 bases, with 14 bases between. In nucleotides, the CDR3 is TGTGCCACCAGCAGAGAGTGGACTTTACAGAAGTTCTTC. Translation: CATSREWTLQKFF. Full variable domain (remainder filled in from reference TRBV15 and TRBJ2-1): DAMVIQNPRYQVTQFGKPVTLSCSQTLNHNVMYWYQQKSSQAPKLLFHYYDKDFNNEADTPDNFQSRRPNTSFCFLDIRSPGLGDTAMYLCATSREWTLQKFFGPGTRLTVL.

This clonotype was observed at least ten times. The chain recombines TRBV28 with TRBJ1-3; D is perhaps TRBD1 (5 bases). CDR1 MDHEN and CDR2 SYDVKM come from the germline V gene. Trimming stripped 4 bases from V and 11 bases from J, with 21 bases between. This CDR3 has 15 residues. Here the CDR3 reads CASSSMAGPIHPIYF. The DNA of the CDR3 is TGTGCCAGCAGTTCAATGGCAGGGCCCATACATCCCATATATTTT.

This rearrangement joins TRBV9 to TRBJ2-1, with TRBD1 identical over 8 bases. The V segment lost 3 bases and the J segment 0 bases; nucleotides outside the gene matches: 2. The CDR3 is 15 residues long. The V gene's germline CDR1 is SGDLS and CDR2 YYNGEE. CDR3 nucleotide sequence: TGTGCCAGCAGCGCGGGGACAGGCTCCTACAATGAGCAGTTCTTC. Residues: CASSAGTGSYNEQFF.

This clonotype was picked up many times. The V and J genes are TRBV6-1 and TRBJ1-1, with D unclear. CDR3 length: 13 residues. V lost 8 bases, J lost 2 bases, and 12 bases lay in between. CDR1 and CDR2 from the germline V gene are MNHNS and SASEGT. DNA for the CDR3: TGTGCCAGCGAACGAGGGAGAAACACTGAAGCTTTCTTT. Translated: CASERGRNTEAFF.

This clonotype was seen a handful of times. The rearrangement uses TRBV7-9 and TRBJ1-1, with TRBD1 as a possible D gene (6 bases). V was shortened by 10 bases and J by 1 base, with 13 bases between the two germline ends. Germline V lookup: CDR1 SEHNR, CDR2 FQNEAQ (reference sequence). This CDR3 is 13 amino acids long. The CDR3 sequence: CATVGGPNTEAFF. For the CDR3, the DNA is TGTGCCACAGTAGGGGGGCCGAACACTGAAGCTTTCTTT.

In the case of this clonotype: Possible read error: a much larger clone is one base away. The V and J genes are TRBV7-2 and TRBJ1-2; tentatively, D is TRBD1 (6 bases). The germline gives CDR1 SGHTA, CDR2 FQGNSA. The CDR3 runs to 13 residues. The V and J ends lost 5 bases and 4 bases respectively, with 11 bases between them. As DNA, the CDR3 is TGTGCCAGCAGCCGGGACATCGGCTATGGCTACACCTTC. This codes for CASSRDIGYGYTF.

V and J are TRBV11-2 and TRBJ1-5, with TRBD1 matching 9 bases. This CDR3 spans 15 amino acids. J was trimmed by 4 bases and V by 7 bases; bases with no gene match: 8. The germline gives CDR1 SGHAT, CDR2 FQNNGV. The CDR3 reads CASTSPGQGNQPQHF. As DNA, the CDR3 is TGTGCCAGCACCTCCCCGGGACAGGGTAATCAGCCCCAGCATTTT.

This clonotype was detected many times. J is TRBJ1-1 and V is TRBV5-1, with D tentatively TRBD1 (6 bases). This CDR3 is 16 amino acids long. V lost 4 bases to trimming and J lost 1 base, with 17 bases between them. CDR1 is SGHRS and CDR2 is YFSETQ in the germline V gene. In DNA, the CDR3 is TGCGCCAGCAGCATACAGGGAGGGGGGTCGAACACTGAAGCTTTCTTT. This gives the protein CASSIQGGGSNTEAFF.

The rearrangement joins TRBV27 to TRBJ1-4, with unresolved D. The germline V gene encodes CDR1 MNHEY and CDR2 SMNVEV (reference sequence). The length of the CDR3 is 12 residues. V was trimmed by 6 bases and J by 8 bases, leaving 10 bases between them. The DNA for the CDR3 is TGTGCCAGCAGGCGCTTCGGAGAAAAACTGTTTTTT. As protein: CASRRFGEKLFF.

This clonotype showed up just a few times. The chain combines TRBV9 with TRBJ2-3, with 7 bases aligning to TRBD2. Per the germline V gene, CDR1 is SGDLS and CDR2 is YYNGEE. This CDR3 comprises 17 residues. Trimming cost V 0 bases and J 2 bases; bases outside gene matches: 9. The CDR3 nucleotides are TGTGCCAGCAGCGTAGCCCGCGCGGCGGGGGTCACAGATACGCAGTATTTT. Its translation: CASSVARAAGVTDTQYF.

Ten or more counts support this clonotype. This chain connects TRBV28 to TRBJ2-7, with D uncertain. Germline CDR1 MDHEN, CDR2 SYDVKM. This CDR3 has 12 amino acids. Trimming left V 6 bases short and J 7 bases short, with 13 bases between. The DNA of the CDR3 is TGTGCCAGCAGACCCCCCTTAGGGGAGCAGTACTTC. It yields the protein CASRPPLGEQYF.

This clonotype was observed at least ten times. V gene TRBV29-1 combines with J gene TRBJ1-1; D call uncertain. V was trimmed by 3 bases and J by 1 base, leaving 6 bases between them. Germline V gene lookup returns CDR1 SQVTM and CDR2 ANQGSEA. The CDR3 totals 12 residues. CDR3 in DNA: TGCAGCGTTGAGTCCCAGAACACTGAAGCTTTCTTT. Translation gives CSVESQNTEAFF. The variable domain in full, completed from reference TRBV29-1 and TRBJ1-1, reads SAVISQKPSRDICQRGTSLTIQCQVDSQVTMMFWYRQQPGQSLTLIATANQGSEATYESGFVIDKFPISRPNLTFSTLTVSNMSPEDSSIYLCSVESQNTEAFFGQGTRLTVV.